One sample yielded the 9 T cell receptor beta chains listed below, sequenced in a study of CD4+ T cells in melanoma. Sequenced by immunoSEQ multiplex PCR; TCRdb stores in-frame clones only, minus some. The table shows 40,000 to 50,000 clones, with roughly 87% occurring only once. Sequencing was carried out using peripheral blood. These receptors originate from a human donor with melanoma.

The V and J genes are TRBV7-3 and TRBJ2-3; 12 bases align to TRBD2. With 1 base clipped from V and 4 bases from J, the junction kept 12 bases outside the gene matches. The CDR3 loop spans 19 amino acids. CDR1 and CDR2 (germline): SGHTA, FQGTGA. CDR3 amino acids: CASSLSSSGGAYRADTQYF. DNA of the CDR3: TGTGCCAGCAGCTTAAGTTCTAGCGGGGGGGCCTACCGGGCAGATACGCAGTATTTT.

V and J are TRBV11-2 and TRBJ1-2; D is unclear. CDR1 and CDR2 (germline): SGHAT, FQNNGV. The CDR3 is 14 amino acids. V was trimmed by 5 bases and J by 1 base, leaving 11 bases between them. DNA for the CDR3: TGTGCCAGCAGCCCGTCGATCGTTAACTATGGCTACACCTTC. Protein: CASSPSIVNYGYTF.

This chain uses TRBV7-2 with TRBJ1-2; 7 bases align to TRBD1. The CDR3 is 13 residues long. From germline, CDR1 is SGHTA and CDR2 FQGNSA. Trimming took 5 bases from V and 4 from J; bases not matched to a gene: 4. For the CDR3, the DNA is TGTGCCAGCAGCGCCCGGGACAGCTATGGCTACACCTTC. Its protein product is CASSARDSYGYTF.

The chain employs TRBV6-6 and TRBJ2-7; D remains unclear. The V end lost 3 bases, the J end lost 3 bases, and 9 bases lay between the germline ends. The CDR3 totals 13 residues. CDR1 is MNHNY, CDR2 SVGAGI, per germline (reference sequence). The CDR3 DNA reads TGTGCCAGCAGTTATATCGGAAACTACGAGCAGTACTTC. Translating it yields CASSYIGNYEQYF.

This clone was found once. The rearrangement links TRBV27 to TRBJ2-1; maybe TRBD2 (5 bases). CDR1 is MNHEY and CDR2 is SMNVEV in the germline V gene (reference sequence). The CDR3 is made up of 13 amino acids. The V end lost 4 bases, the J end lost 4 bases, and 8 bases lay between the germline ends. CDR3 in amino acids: CASSYEGYNEQFF. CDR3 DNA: TGTGCCAGCAGTTATGAGGGTTACAATGAGCAGTTCTTC.

This chain's CDR3 is CASSLDQGWNEQFF. Here the CDR3 DNA reads TGTGCCAGCAGCTTAGATCAGGGGTGGAATGAGCAGTTCTTC. This chain links TRBV11-2 with TRBJ2-1; D possibly corresponds to TRBD1 (6 bases). The germline V gene encodes CDR1 SGHAT and CDR2 FQNNGV. The CDR3 is made up of 14 amino acids. With 0 bases removed from V and 7 bases from J, the gap between germline ends came to 10 bases.

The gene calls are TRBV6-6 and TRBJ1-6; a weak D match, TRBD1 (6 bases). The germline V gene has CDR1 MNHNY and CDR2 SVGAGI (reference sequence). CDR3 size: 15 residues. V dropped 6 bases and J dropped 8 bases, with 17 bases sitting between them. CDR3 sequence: CASREGGGWDSPLHF. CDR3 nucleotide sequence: TGTGCCAGCAGAGAGGGGGGGGGCTGGGATTCACCCCTCCACTTT.

Here the CDR3 reads CASSPGTAAFEQYF. CDR3 DNA sequence: TGTGCCAGCTCACCAGGGACGGCCGCGTTTGAGCAGTACTTC. The rearrangement joins TRBV18 to TRBJ2-7; the D gene could be TRBD1 or TRBD2 (5 bases each). The CDR3 is 14 amino acids. CDR1 KGHSH and CDR2 LQKENI come from the germline V gene. Between the trimmed V and J ends, which lost 2 bases and 7 bases, there was a span of 15 bases.

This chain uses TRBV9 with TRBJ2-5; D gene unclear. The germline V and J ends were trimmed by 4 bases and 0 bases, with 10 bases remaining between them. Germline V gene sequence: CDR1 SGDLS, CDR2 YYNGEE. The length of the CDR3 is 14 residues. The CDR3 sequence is CASSPRSDQETQYF. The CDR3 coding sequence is TGTGCCAGCAGCCCCCGTTCCGACCAAGAGACCCAGTACTTC.